A single sample gave rise to the 22 T cell receptor beta chains below, sequenced in a study of long-term antiretroviral therapy in people with HIV. Runs used v3.0 of the immunoSEQ assay and were done at survey level. The table came from immunoSEQ multiplex PCR; TCRdb's copy has only in-frame clones and leaves some out. The data contain about 16,000 clones, about 94% of them seen just once; the ten biggest clones take up approximately 4.6%. This specimen consisted of unsorted PBMCs, obtained roughly 6.8 years after starting antiretroviral therapy. The receptor set was obtained from a woman aged 50 to 60 with HIV.

J is TRBJ2-7 and V is TRBV4-1; D unclear. From germline, CDR1 is MGHRA and CDR2 YSYEKL. The CDR3 has 15 amino acids. V dropped 1 base and J dropped 3 bases, with 13 bases sitting between them. The CDR3 is CASSQVHTTSYEQYF. The CDR3 coding sequence is TGCGCCAGCAGCCAAGTCCACACGACGAGCTACGAGCAGTACTTC.

The genes are TRBV18 and TRBJ1-1, with D perhaps matching TRBD1 (6 bases). CDR1 KGHSH and CDR2 LQKENI come from the germline V gene. Trimming stripped 4 bases from V and 7 bases from J, with 13 bases between. The CDR3 has 13 residues. CDR3 loop: CASSLGAGDEAFF. DNA for the CDR3: TGTGCCAGCTCACTGGGGGCAGGCGATGAAGCTTTCTTT.

The chain recombines TRBV19 with TRBJ2-5, with a tentative D call TRBD2 (6 bases). The last part of the DNA fits TRBJ2-7 better; the J call may be wrong. Per the germline V gene, CDR1 is LNHDA and CDR2 is SQIVND (reference sequence). The CDR3 has 13 residues. CDR3 in DNA: TGTGCCAGTAGTGCGGGAAGGTCGAACGAGCAGTACTTC. This translates into CASSAGRSNEQYF.

The DNA for the CDR3 is TGTGCCAGCAAGGCCGGGACAGGGGCCCCGGGAGGGGAGCTGTTTTTT. Its translation is CASKAGTGAPGGELFF. The gene calls are TRBV27 and TRBJ2-2; the match to TRBD1 covers 10 bases. This CDR3 comprises 16 residues. Per germline, CDR1 MNHEY and CDR2 SMNVEV (reference sequence). Losses at the gene ends were 7 bases for V and 8 bases for J; bases not matched to a gene: 13.

The chain combines TRBV5-4 with TRBJ1-4; D remains unclear. The CDR3 sequence is 15 residues long. Per germline, CDR1 SGHNT and CDR2 YYREEE (reference sequence). With 4 bases removed from V and 7 bases from J, the gap between germline ends came to 17 bases. The CDR3 DNA follows: TGTGCCAGCAGCCTCCTCCCAGGAGGTGGTGAAAAACTGTTTTTT. Its translation is CASSLLPGGGEKLFF.

This rearrangement joins TRBV27 to TRBJ2-3; 8 nucleotides agree with TRBD2. The V and J ends lost 0 bases and 0 bases, in that order; junction bases with no gene match: 2. Germline lookup yields CDR1 MNHEY and CDR2 SMNVEV (reference sequence). This CDR3 comprises 16 residues. In nucleotides, the CDR3 is TGTGCCAGCAGTTTATCGACGGGAGGGAGCACAGATACGCAGTATTTT. This gives the protein CASSLSTGGSTDTQYF.

V is TRBV6-6 and J is TRBJ2-4; 7 positions agree with TRBD1. The CDR3 has 14 amino acids. J was trimmed by 7 bases and V by 2 bases; bases with no gene match: 5. Germline V CDR1 and CDR2: MNHNY, SVGAGI (reference sequence). CDR3 nucleotides: TGTGCCAGCAGTTACACCGGGACAGAGAACATTCAGTACTTC. It yields the protein CASSYTGTENIQYF.

The V call is TRBV5-1, the J call TRBJ2-5; D is perhaps TRBD1 (5 bases). The V gene's germline CDR1 is SGHRS and CDR2 YFSETQ. The CDR3 loop spans 11 amino acids. V shed 6 bases and J shed 2 bases, with 5 bases lying between them. CDR3 nucleotides: TGCGCCAGCAAGGGGCAAGAGACCCAGTACTTC. Protein: CASKGQETQYF.

The chain carries TRBV14 and TRBJ1-2; the match to TRBD1 covers 7 bases. Germline CDR1 is SGHDN and CDR2 is FVKESK. The CDR3 has 14 residues. Trimming removed 3 bases from V and 4 bases from J; junction bases left unmatched: 5. The CDR3 DNA follows: TGTGCCAGCAGCCACACAGGGGTGGCCTATGGCTACACCTTC. Translated: CASSHTGVAYGYTF.

The V call is TRBV7-2, the J call TRBJ1-5; D unclear. The V gene's germline CDR1 is SGHTA and CDR2 FQGNSA. The CDR3 runs to 13 residues. Trimming took off 2 bases at V and 7 bases at J, with 9 bases between the two ends. The CDR3 reads CASSLSTNQPQHF. Here the CDR3 DNA reads TGTGCCAGCAGCTTATCGACAAACCAGCCCCAGCATTTT.

The rearrangement uses TRBV2 and TRBJ2-5; no definite D call. Germline CDR1 is SNHLY and CDR2 is FYNNEI. The CDR3 spans 14 residues. Deletions cut 2 bases from V and 2 bases from J, with 9 bases between. DNA of the CDR3: TGTGCCAGCAGTGAAATCTCCCTTCAAGAGACCCAGTACTTC. It is translated as CASSEISLQETQYF.

The J gene is TRBJ2-1, the V gene TRBV27, with D perhaps TRBD2 (6 bases). Germline V CDR1 and CDR2: MNHEY, SMNVEV (reference sequence). V dropped 2 bases and J dropped 3 bases, with 11 bases sitting between them. The CDR3 spans 15 residues. In DNA form, the CDR3 reads TGTGCCAGCAGTTTAGGGACTCCCGACTACAATGAGCAGTTCTTC. Translation gives CASSLGTPDYNEQFF.

The chain employs TRBV10-3 and TRBJ2-7; possibly TRBD2 for D (6 bases). The CDR3 has 17 amino acids. The V end lost 4 bases, the J end lost 3 bases, and 22 bases lay between the germline ends. Looked up from germline, CDR1 is ENHRY and CDR2 is SYGVKD. The CDR3 loop reads CAISAPRGSGGVYEQYF. The CDR3 DNA is TGTGCCATCAGTGCCCCCCGAGGGAGCGGAGGGGTCTACGAGCAGTACTTC.

The genes are TRBV29-1 and TRBJ2-1; 7 bases agree with TRBD1. The CDR3 is 14 amino acids. Germline lookup yields CDR1 SQVTM and CDR2 ANQGSEA. V lost 0 bases, J lost 3 bases, and 2 bases stayed unmatched. For the CDR3, the DNA is TGCAGCGTTGAAGAAAGGGGGCTCTACAATGAGCAGTTCTTC. This gives the protein CSVEERGLYNEQFF.

This chain links TRBV28 with TRBJ2-7, with 7 nucleotides matching TRBD2. The CDR3 runs to 14 residues. Germline trimming cut 7 bases from V and 4 bases from J; bases unmatched to any gene: 10. Germline values: CDR1 MDHEN, CDR2 SYDVKM. Here the CDR3 reads CASIRGGSQYEQYF. CDR3 nucleotides: TGTGCCAGCATCCGGGGCGGGAGCCAATACGAGCAGTACTTC.

The CDR3 protein is CASSTLQGVIGETQYF. DNA for the CDR3: TGTGCCAGCAGCACCTTACAGGGGGTGATTGGAGAGACCCAGTACTTC. This chain connects TRBV5-6 to TRBJ2-5; TRBD1 matches at 8 bases. The V and J ends lost 4 bases and 4 bases, in that order; junction bases with no gene match: 12. Germline V gene sequence: CDR1 SGHDT, CDR2 YYEEEE. The CDR3 sequence is 16 residues long.

This sequence joins TRBV6-5 and TRBJ2-7; possible D gene TRBD1, 6 bases. CDR1 MNHEY and CDR2 SVGAGI come from the germline V gene. The CDR3 contains 13 residues. Trimming left V 7 bases short and J 3 bases short, with 13 bases between. The CDR3 DNA reads as TGTGCCAGCACTACCGGACAGTACTACGAGCAGTACTTC. Its protein product is CASTTGQYYEQYF.

This clone was seen a handful of times. The chain couples TRBV19 to TRBJ2-3; D remains ambiguous. The CDR3 consists of 11 residues. CDR1 and CDR2 from the germline V gene are LNHDA and SQIVND (reference sequence). Trimming removed 10 bases from V and 3 bases from J, with 8 bases in between. CDR3 amino acids: CATRKTDTQYF. The CDR3 DNA follows: TGTGCCACAAGAAAGACAGATACGCAGTATTTT. The variable domain in full, with the rest retrieved from reference TRBV19 and TRBJ2-3, is DGGITQSPKYLFRKEGQNVTLSCEQNLNHDAMYWYRQDPGQGLRLIYYSQIVNDFQKGDIAEGYSVSREKKESFPLTVTSAQKNPTAFYLCATRKTDTQYFGPGTRLTVL.

The V gene is TRBV6-1, the J gene TRBJ2-7, with no clear D. There are 13 residues in the CDR3. CDR1 and CDR2 from the germline V gene are MNHNS and SASEGT. The V gene lost 6 bases and the J gene lost 0 bases, with 9 bases spanning the gap. The chain's CDR3 is CASRGWISYEQYF. DNA of the CDR3: TGTGCCAGCAGGGGTTGGATCTCCTACGAGCAGTACTTC.

The J gene is TRBJ1-1, the V gene TRBV28, with 8 bases that match TRBD1. V was pared by 6 bases and J by 1 base, with 7 bases of the junction left unmatched. The CDR3 length is 15 residues. Germline values: CDR1 MDHEN, CDR2 SYDVKM. CDR3: CASSLGGTGNTEAFF. As DNA, the CDR3 is TGTGCCAGCAGCTTGGGGGGGACAGGGAACACTGAAGCTTTCTTT. Drawing the rest from reference TRBV28 and TRBJ1-1, the complete variable domain is DVKVTQSSRYLVKRTGEKVFLECVQDMDHENMFWYRQDPGLGLRLIYFSYDVKMKEKGDIPEGYSVSREKKERFSLILESASTNQTSMYLCASSLGGTGNTEAFFGQGTRLTVV.

This clone occurred once. The chain recombines TRBV29-1 with TRBJ2-1; D unclear. Trimming left V 0 bases short and J 3 bases short, with 3 bases between. Germline assignment: CDR1 SQVTM and CDR2 ANQGSEA. This CDR3 region has 12 residues. CDR3 nucleotide sequence: TGCAGCGTTGAAGAAATCTACAATGAGCAGTTCTTC. It translates to CSVEEIYNEQFF.

This clone was seen once. V usage is TRBV29-1 and J usage is TRBJ2-4, with 9 bases lining up with TRBD2. The V gene's germline CDR1 is SQVTM and CDR2 ANQGSEA. The CDR3 spans 14 residues. With V trimmed by 6 bases and J by 7 bases, 10 bases remained unmatched. CDR3 nucleotide sequence: TGCAGCGTATTGATAGCGGGAGATTCCAACATTCAGTACTTC. Protein product: CSVLIAGDSNIQYF.